One and the same sample provided the 16 T cell receptor beta chains below, sequenced in a study of Ad26.COV2.S vaccination and SARS-CoV-2 variants. Using immunoSEQ multiplex PCR, the repertoire was profiled, and TCRdb retains in-frame clones only, with some absent. Of 380,000 or so clones listed, 86% are singletons. Documented treatment: 15 to 20 received Ad26.COV2.S at low or high dose, single or two shots; 5 received placebo; per-sample allocation not given. Specimens were obtained on day 63 following the first vaccine or placebo injection. The material was peripheral blood, obtained in a trial of Ad26.COV2.S vaccine versus placebo. These receptors all stem from a person aged 18-65 years who received the Ad26.COV2.S COVID-19 vaccine or a placebo.

The J gene is TRBJ2-7, the V gene TRBV27, with 7 bases aligning to TRBD1. The CDR3 sequence is 15 residues long. The germline CDR1 and CDR2 sequences are MNHEY and SMNVEV (reference sequence). The V and J ends lost 3 bases and 3 bases, in that order; junction bases with no gene match: 8. The chain's CDR3 is CASSLAPTGSYEQYF. The CDR3 nucleotides read TGTGCCAGCAGTTTGGCCCCGACAGGGAGCTACGAGCAGTACTTC.

This clone has a handful of counts. This chain's CDR3 is CASSPQTGMVGNTIYF. In DNA, the CDR3 is TGTGCCAGCTCACCTCAGACAGGGATGGTTGGAAACACCATATATTTT. The chain links TRBV18 to TRBJ1-3, with 7 bases matching TRBD1. Germline V gene data show CDR1 as KGHSH and CDR2 as LQKENI. The V and J ends lost 3 bases and 3 bases, in that order; junction bases with no gene match: 8. This CDR3 has 16 residues.

This sequence joins TRBV5-4 and TRBJ1-2, with unresolved D. Trimming cost V 0 bases and J 3 bases, with 18 bases left between them. The CDR3 runs 17 residues. Germline CDR1 SGHNT, CDR2 YYREEE (reference sequence). The CDR3 sequence is CASSLAAVSASDYGYTF. Here the CDR3 DNA reads TGTGCCAGCAGCTTGGCCGCGGTTTCAGCCTCCGACTATGGCTACACCTTC.

This clone was detected a few times. The V gene is TRBV5-1, the J gene TRBJ1-6, with TRBD1 matching over 8 bases. The ends lost 3 bases at V and 9 bases at J; junction bases unmatched: 5. This CDR3 is 14 amino acids long. CDR1 is SGHRS and CDR2 is YFSETQ in the germline V gene. The CDR3 region has the DNA TGCGCCAGCAGCTCACAGGGGGTGGCTTCACCCCTCCACTTT. It specifies CASSSQGVASPLHF.

Only a few counts were recorded for this clone. The J gene is TRBJ1-1, the V gene TRBV10-3; D possibly corresponds to TRBD1 (6 bases). Germline V gene lookup returns CDR1 ENHRY and CDR2 SYGVKD. The CDR3 runs 14 residues. The germline V and J ends were trimmed by 2 bases and 7 bases, with 14 bases remaining between them. For the CDR3, the DNA is TGTGCCATCAGTGAGGCTACTAGGGGGAATGAAGCTTTCTTT. Amino acids: CAISEATRGNEAFF.

V usage is TRBV11-2 and J usage is TRBJ2-3; 9 positions match TRBD1. CDR3 length: 15 residues. In germline, CDR1 is SGHAT, CDR2 FQNNGV. V dropped 5 bases and J dropped 5; count of bases not matched to a gene: 8. The CDR3, as DNA: TGTGCCAGCAGCATGACAGGGGGTGTCAGAGATACGCAGTATTTT. As protein: CASSMTGGVRDTQYF.

The chain recombines TRBV4-2 with TRBJ1-1; perhaps TRBD1 as D (5 bases). Trimming shortened V by 3 bases and J by 1 base, and 6 bases separated the two germline ends. The CDR3 has 13 residues. CDR1 is LGHNA and CDR2 is YNFKEQ in the germline V gene. CDR3 coding DNA: TGTGCCAGCAGCCAGGGGACGAACACTGAAGCTTTCTTT. Translation gives CASSQGTNTEAFF.

The CDR3 DNA reads as TGCAGTGCTAGAGATCGGGCTGGCTACACCTTC. It encodes CSARDRAGYTF. V is TRBV20-1 and J is TRBJ1-2; D not resolved. This CDR3 spans 11 amino acids. Trimming took 0 bases from V and 7 from J, leaving 6 bases between them. The germline CDR1 and CDR2 sequences are DFQATT and SNEGSKA (reference sequence).

V usage is TRBV27 and J usage is TRBJ2-7; 7 bases are shared with TRBD1. Germline trimming cut 6 bases from V and 2 bases from J; bases unmatched to any gene: 10. Germline V gene lookup returns CDR1 MNHEY and CDR2 SMNVEV (reference sequence). The CDR3 runs 15 residues. The CDR3 is CASSLAGTAAYEQYF. In DNA form, the CDR3 reads TGTGCCAGCAGCCTGGCCGGGACAGCCGCCTACGAGCAGTACTTC.

The rearrangement links TRBV24-1 to TRBJ2-2; no definite D call. CDR1 KGHDR and CDR2 SFDVKD come from the germline V gene. The V end lost 4 bases, the J end lost 6 bases, and 5 bases lay between the germline ends. This CDR3 region has 12 residues. CDR3 region: CATSDSAGELFF. CDR3 in DNA: TGTGCCACCAGTGACTCAGCCGGGGAGCTGTTTTTT.

The rearrangement uses TRBV19 and TRBJ1-5; D remains unclear. Deletions cut 5 bases from V and 1 base from J, with 6 bases between. Germline CDR1 LNHDA, CDR2 SQIVND (reference sequence). CDR3 length: 13 amino acids. CDR3 nucleotide sequence: TGTGCCAGTAGTCGTGGGAGCAATCAGCCCCAGCATTTT. This sequence encodes CASSRGSNQPQHF.

This rearrangement joins TRBV7-3 to TRBJ2-5, with TRBD2 as a possible D gene (6 bases). From germline, CDR1 is SGHTA and CDR2 FQGTGA. The V and J ends lost 0 bases and 1 base respectively, with 9 bases between them. The CDR3 has 15 amino acids. In nucleotides, the CDR3 is TGTGCCAGCAGCTTAACCGTCGGGGGCCAAGAGACCCAGTACTTC. This gives the protein CASSLTVGGQETQYF. Full variable domain (remainder filled in from reference TRBV7-3 and TRBJ2-5): GAGVSQTPSNKVTEKGKYVELRCDPISGHTALYWYRQSLGQGPEFLIYFQGTGAADDSGLPNDRFFAVRPEGSVSTLKIQRTERGDSAVYLCASSLTVGGQETQYFGPGTRLLVL.

The chain is built from TRBV24-1 and TRBJ1-1; TRBD1 agrees at 8 bases. In germline, CDR1 is KGHDR, CDR2 SFDVKD. V was clipped by 11 bases and J by 4 bases; unmatched bases: 8. The CDR3 runs to 13 residues. DNA of the CDR3: TGTGCCATCAGGGGGCCAGGCAGCACTGAAGCTTTCTTT. Translating it yields CAIRGPGSTEAFF.

The chain couples TRBV5-1 to TRBJ2-7; D remains unclear. This CDR3 region has 13 residues. With 3 bases removed from V and 6 bases from J, the gap between germline ends came to 13 bases. Germline assignment: CDR1 SGHRS and CDR2 YFSETQ. The CDR3 coding sequence is TGCGCCAGCAGCTGGAAGGTGAATGGCGAGCAGTACTTC. It is translated as CASSWKVNGEQYF. Supplemented by reference TRBV5-1 and TRBJ2-7, the full variable domain reads KAGVTQTPRYLIKTRGQQVTLSCSPISGHRSVSWYQQTPGQGLQFLFEYFSETQRNKGNFPGRFSGRQFSNSRSEMNVSTLELGDSALYLCASSWKVNGEQYFGPGTRLTVT.

This chain joins TRBV25-1 and TRBJ1-2; 8 bases map to TRBD1. V was clipped by 5 bases and J by 4 bases; unmatched bases: 9. The CDR3 consists of 15 residues. The germline V gene encodes CDR1 MGHDK and CDR2 SYGVNS. The CDR3 protein is CASSPRTGKGYGYTF. The CDR3 nucleotides read TGTGCCAGCAGTCCCCGGACAGGGAAGGGCTATGGCTACACCTTC.

V gene TRBV7-4 combines with J gene TRBJ1-3; 7 bases are a match to TRBD1. Germline V gene lookup returns CDR1 SGHVT and CDR2 SQSDAQ. V shed 4 bases, J shed 8 bases, and the junction held 17 bases outside the gene matches. This CDR3 comprises 17 residues. The DNA of the CDR3 is TGTGCCAGCAGCTCATGGAGGACAGGACCTTCGCGGGACACCATATATTTT. Translating gives CASSSWRTGPSRDTIYF.